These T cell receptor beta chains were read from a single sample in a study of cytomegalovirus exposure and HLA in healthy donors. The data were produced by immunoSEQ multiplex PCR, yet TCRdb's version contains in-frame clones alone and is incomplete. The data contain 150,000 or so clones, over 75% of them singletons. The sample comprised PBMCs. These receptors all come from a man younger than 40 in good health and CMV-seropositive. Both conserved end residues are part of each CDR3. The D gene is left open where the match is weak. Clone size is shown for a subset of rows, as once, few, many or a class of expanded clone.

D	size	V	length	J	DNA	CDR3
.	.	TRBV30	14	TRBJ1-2	TGTGCCTGGAATACGCTACCTTGGGGGGGTGGCTACACCTTC	CAWNTLPWGGGYTF
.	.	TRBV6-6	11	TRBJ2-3	TGTGCCAGCAGCTCACTAGATACGCAGTATTTT	CASSSLDTQYF
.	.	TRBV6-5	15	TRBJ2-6	TGTGCCAGCACCCGACAGAGCTCTGGGGCCAACGTCCTGACTTTC	CASTRQSSGANVLTF
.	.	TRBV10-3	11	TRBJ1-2	TGTGCCATCATGTCGGTCTATGGCTACACCTTC	CAIMSVYGYTF
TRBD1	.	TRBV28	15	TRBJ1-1	TGTGCCAGCAGTTTATGGGGGACAGGGGGCACTGAAGCTTTCTTT	CASSLWGTGGTEAFF
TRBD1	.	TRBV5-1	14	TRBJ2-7	TGCGCCAGCAGCTGGGACAGTCTCTCCTACGAGCAGTACTTC	CASSWDSLSYEQYF
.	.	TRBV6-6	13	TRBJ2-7	TGTGCCAGCAGGGACGGGAACTCCTACGAGCAGTACTTC	CASRDGNSYEQYF
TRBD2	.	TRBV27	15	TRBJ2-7	TGTGCCAGCAGCCCAGAAACTAGCGGGACCTACGAGCAGTACTTC	CASSPETSGTYEQYF
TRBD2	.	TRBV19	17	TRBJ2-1	TGTGCCAGTAGTAATGGACTAGCGGGAGTTCTTTACAATGAGCAGTTCTTC	CASSNGLAGVLYNEQFF
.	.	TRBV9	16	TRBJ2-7	TGTGCCAGCAGCGTAGACCCTGGCGGGGGCCTCTACGAGCAGTACTTC	CASSVDPGGGLYEQYF
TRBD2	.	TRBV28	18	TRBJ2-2	TGTGCCAGCAGTTTATCAGGCGGGAGGGACGCGAACACCGGGGAGCTGTTTTTT	CASSLSGGRDANTGELFF
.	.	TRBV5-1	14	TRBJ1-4	TGCGCCAGCCGGGGGGGCAGTGGTAATGAAAAACTGTTTTTT	CASRGGSGNEKLFF
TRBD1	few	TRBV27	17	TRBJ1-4	TGTGCCAGCAGTCCCCTCACTGAGGGGGCGGCTAATGAAAAACTGTTTTTT	CASSPLTEGAANEKLFF
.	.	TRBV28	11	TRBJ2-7	TGTGCCAGCAGTCCATACAAAGAGCAGTACTTC	CASSPYKEQYF
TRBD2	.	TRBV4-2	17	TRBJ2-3	TGTGCCAGCAGCCGACTACTAGCGGGGGGGTCCACAGATACGCAGTATTTT	CASSRLLAGGSTDTQYF
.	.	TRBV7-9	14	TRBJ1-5	TGTGCCAGCACAGAGTCGGAGGGAAATCAGCCCCAGCATTTT	CASTESEGNQPQHF
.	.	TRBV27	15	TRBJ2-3	TGTGCCAGCAGTTATTCCAGCGTGAGCACAGATACGCAGTATTTT	CASSYSSVSTDTQYF
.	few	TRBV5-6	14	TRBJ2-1	TGTGCCAGCAGCTTGGTTTCCTTCTACAATGAGCAGTTCTTC	CASSLVSFYNEQFF
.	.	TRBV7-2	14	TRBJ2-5	TGTGCCAGCAGCTTAGTATCGTCCCGAGAGACCCAGTACTTC	CASSLVSSRETQYF
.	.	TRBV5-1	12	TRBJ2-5	TGCGCCAGCACGCGGGATCAAGAGACCCAGTACTTC	CASTRDQETQYF
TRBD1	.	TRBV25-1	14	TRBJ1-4	TGTGCCAGCAGCCCGGGACAGAGGAATGAAAAACTGTTTTTT	CASSPGQRNEKLFF
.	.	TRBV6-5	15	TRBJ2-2	TGTGCCAGCAGTGTTACAGAAACCTACACCGGGGAGCTGTTTTTT	CASSVTETYTGELFF
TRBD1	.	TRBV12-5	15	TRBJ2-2	TGTGCTAGTGGCCAAGGGGGCGAGGTAACCGGGGAGCTGTTTTTT	CASGQGGEVTGELFF